A selection of T cell receptor beta chains follows, all from one sample in a study of blood T cells in healthy people across ages. MiXCR, run by TCRdb on the 5' RACE reads, gives a single entry per CDR3 protein. The sample contains about 800,000 distinct CDR3 sequences, approximately 25% of which appear only once. This same sample was also taken into another study, of T cells of mothers and their children.

Input material: blood. The receptors derive from a boy between 5 and 17 years old in good health. Each CDR3 is given with its conserved first and last residue.

J gene,CDR3 length,V gene,CDR3 protein
TRBJ1-5,13,TRBV20-1,CSASNRGNQPQHF
TRBJ1-1,14,TRBV11-2,CASSRERGDTEAFF
TRBJ2-5,13,TRBV20-1,CSALTRLGETQYF
TRBJ1-1,16,TRBV5-6,CASSDPYRALNTEAFF
TRBJ2-6,8,TRBV18,CASSPRPF
TRBJ2-6,17,TRBV7-9,CASSLPGGYSGANVLTF
TRBJ1-4,14,TRBV19,CASSTGRINEKLFF
-,14,TRBV6-2/TRBV6-3,CAAKQGIYWDEQFF
-,16,TRBV27,CASSSLGPITWETQYF
-,16,TRBV5-1,CASSPRLAGGDNEQFF
-,14,TRBV6-5,CASSYQGQAYEQYF
TRBJ2-7,14,TRBV5-1,CASSLVWGPYEQYF
TRBJ2-2,16,TRBV15,CATSPGRSKNTGELFF
TRBJ2-7,14,TRBV25-1,CASSEFKGSNEQYF
-,16,TRBV20-1,CSARAPGTSVFNEQFF
TRBJ1-2,14,TRBV20-1,CSARATGGSYGYTF
TRBJ1-2,16,TRBV2,CARGVPRTESNYGYTF
TRBJ1-5,13,TRBV29-1,CSVEGDVGQPQHF
TRBJ2-7,14,TRBV6-6,CASSYGDSTYEQYF
TRBJ1-4,14,TRBV5-1,CASSEQPTNEKLFF
TRBJ2-5,14,TRBV5-1,CASSFLGGQETQYF
TRBJ1-5,14,TRBV20-1,CSARGRQGGQPQHF
TRBJ1-1,14,TRBV12-3/TRBV12-4,CASSLWGLDTEAFF
TRBJ1-1,15,TRBV4-3,CASSQDRGLTTEAFF
TRBJ2-1,13,TRBV4-3,CASSHLGVSEQFF
TRBJ2-1,11,TRBV29-1,CSVGFNNEQFF
TRBJ2-7,12,TRBV29-1,CSVRRISGEQYF
TRBJ2-5,13,TRBV29-1,CSVETGMAETQYF
TRBJ2-7,11,TRBV28,CASSLGVEQYF
TRBJ2-5,16,TRBV4-3,CASSQDRQGAVETQYF
TRBJ2-5,14,TRBV20-1,CSARVTGGAGTQYF
TRBJ2-2,16,TRBV12-5,CASGSTGGSDTGELFF
TRBJ2-5,13,TRBV2,CASRYMEKETQYF
TRBJ2-7,14,TRBV29-1,CSVFGGDRGYEQYF
-,15,TRBV6-5,CASSATGTSYNEQFF
TRBJ2-5,15,TRBV12-3/TRBV12-4,CASSLITSQQETQYF
TRBJ2-5,15,TRBV28,CASSPSQAFQETQYF
TRBJ1-4,15,TRBV19,CASSQQGATNEKLFF
TRBJ2-6,15,TRBV7-9,CASSTGESGANVLTF
TRBJ2-7,15,TRBV4-3,CASSQDPGSSYEQYF
TRBJ1-5,15,TRBV10-2,CASSEDRWGGQPQHF
TRBJ1-1,12,TRBV20-1,CSVPTRNTEAFF
TRBJ1-5,14,TRBV20-1,CSASGDGSNQPQHF
TRBJ2-7,14,TRBV5-1,CASSPSGESYEQYF
TRBJ1-2,14,TRBV12-3/TRBV12-4,CASTLRGGDYGYTF
TRBJ2-3,16,TRBV4-3,CASSQEGGPSTDTQYF
TRBJ2-1,16,TRBV6-6,CASSYQTGQGPNEQFF
TRBJ1-1,13,TRBV28,CASTEAGANEAFF
TRBJ2-5,16,TRBV29-1,CSVEDGTSGRAETQYF
TRBJ2-5,13,TRBV20-1,CSARPTSAETQYF
TRBJ2-7,14,TRBV5-1,CASSFFPGSYEQYF
TRBJ2-7,13,TRBV27,CASSPGTRYEQYF